This TCR beta chain derives from a study of human T cells and chemical hapten exposure. V lost 4 bases to trimming and J lost 0 bases; unmatched junction nucleotides: 3. The CDR3 consists of 15 residues. Germline V lookup: CDR1 SNHLY, CDR2 FYNNEI. Time point: pre-sensitization, week 0. Treatment given: therapeutic diphenylcyclopropenone sensitization with weekly scalp DPC. TCRdb reprocessed the RACE reads with MiXCR, giving one entry per CDR3 protein. The repertoire holds some 360,000 distinct CDR3 sequences, with 4% to 6% as singletons. The clonotype was recovered from a woman between 45 and 65 years old with alopecia areata. Some clones in this sample may be carry-over from other donors' samples. The input for sequencing was whole blood, taken in connection with sensitization to the hapten diphenylcyclopropenone (DPC). The J gene is TRBJ1-3, the V gene TRBV2; 7 bases fit TRBD1. This CDR3 reads CASSAGQSSGNTIYF. DNA of the CDR3: TGTGCCAGCAGTGCGGGACAGAGCTCTGGAAACACCATATATTTT.